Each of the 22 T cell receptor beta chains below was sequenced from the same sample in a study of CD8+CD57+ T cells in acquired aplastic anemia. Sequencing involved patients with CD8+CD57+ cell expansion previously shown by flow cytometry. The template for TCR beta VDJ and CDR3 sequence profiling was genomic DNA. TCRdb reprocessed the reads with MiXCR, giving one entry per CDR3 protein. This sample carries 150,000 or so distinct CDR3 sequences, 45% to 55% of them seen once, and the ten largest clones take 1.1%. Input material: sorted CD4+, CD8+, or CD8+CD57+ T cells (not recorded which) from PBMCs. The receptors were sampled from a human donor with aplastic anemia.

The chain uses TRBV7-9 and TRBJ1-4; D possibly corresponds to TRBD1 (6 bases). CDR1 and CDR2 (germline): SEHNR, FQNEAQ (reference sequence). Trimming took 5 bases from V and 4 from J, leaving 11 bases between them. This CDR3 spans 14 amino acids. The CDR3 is CASSRTASNEKLFF. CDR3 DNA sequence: TGTGCCAGCAGCCGGACAGCAAGTAATGAAAAACTGTTTTTT. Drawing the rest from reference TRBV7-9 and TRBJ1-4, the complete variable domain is DTGVSQNPRHKITKRGQNVTFRCDPISEHNRLYWYRQTLGQGPEFLTYFQNEAQLEKSRLLSDRFSAERPKGSFSTLEIQRTEQGDSAMYLCASSRTASNEKLFFGSGTQLSVL.

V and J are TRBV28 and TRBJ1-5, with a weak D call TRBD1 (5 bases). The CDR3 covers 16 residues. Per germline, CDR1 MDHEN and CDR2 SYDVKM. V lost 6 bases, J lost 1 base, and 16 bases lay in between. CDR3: CASSPSPPGSNQPQHF. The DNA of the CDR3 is TGTGCCAGCAGCCCCTCCCCTCCAGGGAGCAATCAGCCCCAGCATTTT. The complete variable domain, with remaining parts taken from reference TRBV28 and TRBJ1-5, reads DVKVTQSSRYLVKRTGEKVFLECVQDMDHENMFWYRQDPGLGLRLIYFSYDVKMKEKGDIPEGYSVSREKKERFSLILESASTNQTSMYLCASSPSPPGSNQPQHFGDGTRLSIL.

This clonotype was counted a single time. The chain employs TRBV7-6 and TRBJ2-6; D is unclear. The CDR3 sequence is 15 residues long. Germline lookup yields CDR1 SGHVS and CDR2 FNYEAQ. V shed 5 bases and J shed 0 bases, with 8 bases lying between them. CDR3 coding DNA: TGTGCCAGCAGCGGGCTGTGCTCTGGGGCCAACGTCCTGACTTTC. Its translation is CASSGLCSGANVLTF.

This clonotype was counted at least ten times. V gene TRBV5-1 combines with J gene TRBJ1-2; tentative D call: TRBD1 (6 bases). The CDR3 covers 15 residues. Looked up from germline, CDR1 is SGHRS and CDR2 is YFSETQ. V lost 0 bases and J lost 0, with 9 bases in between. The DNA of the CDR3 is TGCGCCAGCAGCTTGGTCGGGGGGCCTAACTATGGCTACACCTTC. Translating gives CASSLVGGPNYGYTF.

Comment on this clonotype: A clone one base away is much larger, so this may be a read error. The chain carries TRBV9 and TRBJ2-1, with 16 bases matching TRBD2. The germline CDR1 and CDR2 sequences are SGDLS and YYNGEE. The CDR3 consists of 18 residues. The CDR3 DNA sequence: TGTGCCAGCAGCGTCGGGACTAGCGGGGGGGTCCAGGACAATGAGCAGCTCTTC. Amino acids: CASSVGTSGGVQDNEQLF.

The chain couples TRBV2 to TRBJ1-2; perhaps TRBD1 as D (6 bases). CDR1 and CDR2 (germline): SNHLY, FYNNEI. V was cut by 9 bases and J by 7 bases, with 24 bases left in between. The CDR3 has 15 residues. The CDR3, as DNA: TGTGCCAGAAGTAGACGACAGGTTGGATTATTTGGCTACACCTTC. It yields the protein CARSRRQVGLFGYTF.

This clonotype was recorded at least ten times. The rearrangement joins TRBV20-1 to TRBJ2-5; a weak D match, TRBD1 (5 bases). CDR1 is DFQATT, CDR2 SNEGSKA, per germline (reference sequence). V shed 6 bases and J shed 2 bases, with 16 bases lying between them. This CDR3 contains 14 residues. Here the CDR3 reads CSARTRSFQETQYF. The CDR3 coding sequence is TGCAGTGCGAGGACAAGAAGCTTTCAAGAGACCCAGTACTTC.

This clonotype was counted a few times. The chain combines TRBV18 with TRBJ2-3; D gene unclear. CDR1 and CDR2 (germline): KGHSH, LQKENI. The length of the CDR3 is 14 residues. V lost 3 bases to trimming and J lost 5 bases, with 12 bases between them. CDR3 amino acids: CASSPRAAEDTQYF. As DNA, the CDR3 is TGTGCCAGCTCACCCCGAGCAGCCGAAGATACGCAGTATTTT. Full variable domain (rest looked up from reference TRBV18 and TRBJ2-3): NAGVMQNPRHLVRRRGQEARLRCSPMKGHSHVYWYRQLPEEGLKFMVYLQKENIIDESGMPKERFSAEFPKEGPSILRIQQVVRGDSAAYFCASSPRAAEDTQYFGPGTRLTVL.

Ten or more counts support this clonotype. The chain's CDR3 is CASSALAGKGQETQYF. The CDR3, as DNA: TGCGCCAGCAGCGCACTAGCGGGGAAGGGGCAAGAGACCCAGTACTTC. The J gene is TRBJ2-5, the V gene TRBV5-1; 10 bases agree with TRBD2. Germline loops: CDR1 SGHRS, CDR2 YFSETQ. V shed 4 bases, J shed 2 bases, and the junction held 8 bases outside the gene matches. There are 16 residues in the CDR3. Full variable domain (missing parts from reference TRBV5-1 and TRBJ2-5): KAGVTQTPRYLIKTRGQQVTLSCSPISGHRSVSWYQQTPGQGLQFLFEYFSETQRNKGNFPGRFSGRQFSNSRSEMNVSTLELGDSALYLCASSALAGKGQETQYFGPGTRLLVL.

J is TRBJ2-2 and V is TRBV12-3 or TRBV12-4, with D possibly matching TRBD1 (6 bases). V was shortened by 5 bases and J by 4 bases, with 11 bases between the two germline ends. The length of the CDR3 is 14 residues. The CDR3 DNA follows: TGTGCCAGCAGTCCCAGGGGATCCACCGGGGAGCTGTTTTTT. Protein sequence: CASSPRGSTGELFF.

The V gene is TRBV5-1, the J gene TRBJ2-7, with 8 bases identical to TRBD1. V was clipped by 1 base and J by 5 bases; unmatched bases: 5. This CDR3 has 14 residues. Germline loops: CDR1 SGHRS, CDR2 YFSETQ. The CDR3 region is CASSLRIQGDEQYF. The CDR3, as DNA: TGCGCCAGCAGCTTGCGGATACAGGGGGACGAGCAGTACTTC.

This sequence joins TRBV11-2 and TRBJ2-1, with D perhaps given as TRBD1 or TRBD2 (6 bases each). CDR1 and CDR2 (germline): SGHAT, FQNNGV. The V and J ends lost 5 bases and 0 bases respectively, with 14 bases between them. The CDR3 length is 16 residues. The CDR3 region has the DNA TGTGCCAGCAGCCCACAGGGCGGGACCTCCTACAATGAGCAGTTCTTC. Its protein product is CASSPQGGTSYNEQFF. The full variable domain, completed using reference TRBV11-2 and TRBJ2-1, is EAGVAQSPRYKIIEKRQSVAFWCNPISGHATLYWYQQILGQGPKLLIQFQNNGVVDDSQLPKDRFSAERLKGVDSTLKIQPAKLEDSAVYLCASSPQGGTSYNEQFFGPGTRLTVL.

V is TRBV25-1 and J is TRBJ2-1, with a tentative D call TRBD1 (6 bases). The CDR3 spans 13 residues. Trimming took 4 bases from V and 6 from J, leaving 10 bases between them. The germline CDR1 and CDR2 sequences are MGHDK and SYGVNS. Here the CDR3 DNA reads TGTGCCAGCAGTGCCGCGGACAGCAATGAGCAGTTCTTC. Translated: CASSAADSNEQFF.

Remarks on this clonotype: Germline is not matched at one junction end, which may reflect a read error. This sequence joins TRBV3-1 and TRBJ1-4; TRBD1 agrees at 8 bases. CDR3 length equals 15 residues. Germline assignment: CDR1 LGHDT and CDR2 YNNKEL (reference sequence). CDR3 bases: TGTGCCTGCAGCCAAATGACAGGGGCCGGGGAAAAACTGTTTTTT. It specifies CACSQMTGAGEKLFF. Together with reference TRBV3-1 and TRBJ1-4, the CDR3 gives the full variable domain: DTAVSQTPKYLVTQMGNDKSIKCEQNLGHDTMYWYKQDSKKFLKIMFSYNNKELIINETVPNRFSPKSPDKAHLNLHINSLELGDSAVYFCACSQMTGAGEKLFFGSGTQLSVL.

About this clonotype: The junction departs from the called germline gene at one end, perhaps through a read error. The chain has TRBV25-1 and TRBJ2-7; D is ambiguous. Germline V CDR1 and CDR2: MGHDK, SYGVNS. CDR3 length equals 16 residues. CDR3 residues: CASSATYRESPSKQHF. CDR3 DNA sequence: TGTGCCAGCAGTGCCACATATAGGGAATCACCGAGCAAGCAGCACTTC.

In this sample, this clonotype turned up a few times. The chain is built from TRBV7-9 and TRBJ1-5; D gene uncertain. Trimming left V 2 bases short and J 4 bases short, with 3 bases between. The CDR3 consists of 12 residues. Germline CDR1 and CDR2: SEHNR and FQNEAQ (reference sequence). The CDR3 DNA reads TGTGCCAGCAGCTTAATTAATCAGCCCCAGCATTTT. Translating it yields CASSLINQPQHF. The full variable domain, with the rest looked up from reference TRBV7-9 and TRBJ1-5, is DTGVSQNPRHKITKRGQNVTFRCDPISEHNRLYWYRQTLGQGPEFLTYFQNEAQLEKSRLLSDRFSAERPKGSFSTLEIQRTEQGDSAMYLCASSLINQPQHFGDGTRLSIL.

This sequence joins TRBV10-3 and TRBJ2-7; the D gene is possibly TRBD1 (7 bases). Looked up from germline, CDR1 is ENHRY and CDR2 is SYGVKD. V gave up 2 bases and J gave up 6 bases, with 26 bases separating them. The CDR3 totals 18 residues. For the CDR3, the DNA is TGTGCCATCAGTGAGAGAGGCCAAGTTAACAGGGGACTTGCCGAGCAGTACTTC. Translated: CAISERGQVNRGLAEQYF.

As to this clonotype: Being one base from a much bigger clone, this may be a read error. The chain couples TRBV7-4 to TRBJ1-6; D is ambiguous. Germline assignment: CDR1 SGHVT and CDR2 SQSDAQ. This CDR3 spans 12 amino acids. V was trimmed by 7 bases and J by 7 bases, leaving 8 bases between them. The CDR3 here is CASNQANSPLHF. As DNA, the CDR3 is TGTGCCAGCAACCAAGCGAATTCACCCCTCCACTTT.

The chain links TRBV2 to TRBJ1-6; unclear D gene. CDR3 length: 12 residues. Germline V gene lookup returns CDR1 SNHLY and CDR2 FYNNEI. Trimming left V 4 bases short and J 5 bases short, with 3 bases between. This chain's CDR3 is CASSGNNSPLHF. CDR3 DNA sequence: TGTGCCAGCAGTGGTAATAATTCACCCCTCCACTTT.

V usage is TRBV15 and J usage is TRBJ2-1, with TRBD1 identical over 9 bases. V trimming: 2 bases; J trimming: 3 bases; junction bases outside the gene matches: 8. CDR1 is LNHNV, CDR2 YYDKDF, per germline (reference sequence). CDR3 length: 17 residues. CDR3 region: CATSRPDRGISYNEQFF. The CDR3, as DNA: TGTGCCACCAGCAGACCCGACAGGGGGATCAGCTACAATGAGCAGTTCTTC.

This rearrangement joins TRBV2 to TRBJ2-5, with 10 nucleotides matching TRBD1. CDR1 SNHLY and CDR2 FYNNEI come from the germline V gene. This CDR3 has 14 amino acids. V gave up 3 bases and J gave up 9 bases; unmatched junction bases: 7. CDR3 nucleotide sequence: TGTGCCAGCAGTGAGGACAGGGGGGATCAGCCCCAGTACTTC. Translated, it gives CASSEDRGDQPQYF.

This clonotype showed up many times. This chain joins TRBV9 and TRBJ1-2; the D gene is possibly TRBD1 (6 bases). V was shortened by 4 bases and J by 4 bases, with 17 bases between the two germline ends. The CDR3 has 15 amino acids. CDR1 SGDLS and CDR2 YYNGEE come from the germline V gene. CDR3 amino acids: CASSPGQLGTYGYTF. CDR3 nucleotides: TGTGCCAGCAGCCCCGGACAGCTTGGTACCTATGGCTACACCTTC. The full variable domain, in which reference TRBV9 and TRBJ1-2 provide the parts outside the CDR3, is DSGVTQTPKHLITATGQRVTLRCSPRSGDLSVYWYQQSLDQGLQFLIQYYNGEERAKGNILERFSAQQFPDLHSELNLSSLELGDSALYFCASSPGQLGTYGYTFGSGTRLTVV.